Each of the 24 T cell receptor beta chains below was sequenced from the same sample in a study of PD-L1 blockade in urothelial cancer. The table came from immunoSEQ multiplex PCR; TCRdb's copy has only in-frame clones and leaves some out. The sample consists of approximately 67,000 clones, about 90% of them appearing once. As for time point: pretreatment peripheral blood. Sequencing was performed on PBMCs, taken around atezolizumab (anti-PD-L1) treatment. Receptors were obtained from a man aged 60 to 69 with urothelial cancer.

The chain uses TRBV28 and TRBJ2-7, with 8 bases aligning to TRBD1. Germline values: CDR1 MDHEN, CDR2 SYDVKM. The CDR3 consists of 15 residues. J gave up 3 bases and V 6 bases, and 10 bases lay outside the gene matches. The CDR3 here is CASSRIDRGGYEQYF. The CDR3 nucleotides are TGTGCCAGCAGCCGAATAGACAGGGGAGGCTACGAGCAGTACTTC.

This chain connects TRBV10-3 to TRBJ2-1, with TRBD2 identical over 8 bases. CDR3 length: 15 residues. With 7 bases clipped from V and 0 bases from J, the junction kept 5 bases outside the gene matches. Germline V gene sequence: CDR1 ENHRY, CDR2 SYGVKD. The CDR3: CAIKGSGSSYNEQFF. DNA of the CDR3: TGTGCCATCAAGGGAAGCGGGAGCTCCTACAATGAGCAGTTCTTC.

The genes are TRBV19 and TRBJ2-3, with 8 bases lining up with TRBD2. Germline assignment: CDR1 LNHDA and CDR2 SQIVND (reference sequence). The CDR3 has 17 residues. Trimming took 1 base from V and 0 from J; bases not matched to a gene: 6. This chain's CDR3 is CASSIAGGLRSTDTQYF. The CDR3 region has the DNA TGTGCCAGTAGTATAGCGGGGGGGCTGCGGAGCACAGATACGCAGTATTTT.

The chain carries TRBV5-1 and TRBJ1-2; TRBD1 agrees at 7 bases. Germline CDR1 SGHRS, CDR2 YFSETQ. This CDR3 region has 14 residues. V was clipped by 4 bases and J by 4 bases; unmatched bases: 7. The CDR3 loop is CASSRGQALYGYTF. For the CDR3, the DNA is TGCGCCAGCAGCCGTGGACAGGCCCTCTATGGCTACACCTTC.

The rearrangement uses TRBV7-8 and TRBJ1-4; the D gene is possibly TRBD1 (5 bases). CDR1 is SGHVS, CDR2 FQNEAQ, per germline. Trimming stripped 2 bases from V and 10 bases from J, with 11 bases between. The CDR3 contains 13 residues. The CDR3 is CASSLITGGKLFF. The CDR3 DNA is TGTGCCAGCAGCTTAATCACGGGGGGAAAACTGTTTTTT. Full variable domain (missing parts from reference TRBV7-8 and TRBJ1-4): GAGVSQSPRYKVAKRGQDVALRCDPISGHVSLFWYQQALGQGPEFLTYFQNEAQLDKSGLPSDRFFAERPEGSVSTLKIQRTQQEDSAVYLCASSLITGGKLFFGSGTQLSVL.

V is TRBV4-3 and J is TRBJ2-3; D not certain. This CDR3 contains 15 residues. The V gene's germline CDR1 is LGHNA and CDR2 YSLEER. With 1 base removed from V and 2 bases from J, the gap between germline ends came to 10 bases. CDR3 residues: CASSQVWANTDTQYF. The CDR3 coding sequence is TGCGCCAGCAGCCAAGTTTGGGCGAACACAGATACGCAGTATTTT.

This chain uses TRBV11-2 with TRBJ2-1; TRBD2 agrees at 11 bases. The CDR3 contains 16 residues. Unmatched junction bases numbered 5, after V lost 3 bases and J lost 4 bases. CDR1 SGHAT and CDR2 FQNNGV come from the germline V gene. The CDR3 sequence is CASSFSLAGGYNEQFF. The CDR3 DNA reads TGTGCCAGCAGCTTTTCCCTAGCGGGGGGTTACAATGAGCAGTTCTTC.

The genes are TRBV19 and TRBJ2-1; 7 bases map to TRBD1. Germline V CDR1 and CDR2: LNHDA, SQIVND (reference sequence). The CDR3 is 14 residues long. After removal of 8 bases from V and 5 bases from J, the junction contained 9 bases not matched to a gene. CDR3 in amino acids: CASEPRGQNNEQFF. The CDR3 DNA reads TGTGCCAGTGAGCCCCGGGGACAGAACAATGAGCAGTTCTTC.

As regards this clone: One end of the junction does not line up with germline, which may come from a read error. V and J are TRBV15 and TRBJ1-5, with a tentative D call TRBD1 (5 bases). Germline assignment: CDR1 LNHNV and CDR2 YYDKDF (reference sequence). The CDR3 length is 16 residues. CDR3 amino acids: CATNRVDRHSNQPQHF. The CDR3 DNA sequence: TGTGCCACCAACAGAGTCGACAGACATAGCAATCAGCCCCAGCATTTT.

This rearrangement joins TRBV6-6 to TRBJ2-2; the D gene is possibly TRBD1 (5 bases). This CDR3 has 16 residues. CDR1 MNHNY and CDR2 SVGAGI come from the germline V gene (reference sequence). Trimming took 0 bases from V and 4 from J, leaving 12 bases between them. Written as DNA, the CDR3 is TGTGCCAGCAGTTACTCTAAGGGGCGCATCACCGGGGAGCTGTTTTTT. This encodes CASSYSKGRITGELFF.

The rearrangement links TRBV19 to TRBJ2-2; TRBD2 matches at 16 bases. Germline lookup yields CDR1 LNHDA and CDR2 SQIVND (reference sequence). V lost 3 bases, J lost 0 bases, and 4 bases stayed unmatched. The CDR3 spans 19 residues. The CDR3 DNA reads TGTGCCAGTAGTATGGCCGGGACTAGCGGGGGGGCGAACACCGGGGAGCTGTTTTTT. Its translation: CASSMAGTSGGANTGELFF.

The rearrangement links TRBV6-9 to TRBJ1-1; D is perhaps TRBD1 (6 bases). Germline V gene lookup returns CDR1 MNHGY and CDR2 SVAAGI. CDR3 length equals 14 residues. Trimming pared 3 bases from V and 5 bases from J, leaving 13 bases between. DNA of the CDR3: TGTGCCAGCAGTTACCGCAGGGGAGGGACTGAAGCTTTCTTT. Protein product: CASSYRRGGTEAFF.

V and J are TRBV4-2 and TRBJ1-2; the match to TRBD1 covers 8 bases. Trimming cost V 4 bases and J 10 bases; bases outside gene matches: 11. Germline CDR1 is LGHNA and CDR2 is YNFKEQ. This CDR3 comprises 14 residues. The CDR3: CASSLHSGQGVYTF. CDR3 sequence (DNA): TGTGCCAGCAGCCTACACTCTGGACAGGGTGTCTACACCTTC.

The J gene is TRBJ1-2, the V gene TRBV5-6; tentative D call: TRBD1 (6 bases). V lost 5 bases and J lost 7, with 21 bases in between. CDR1 and CDR2 from the germline V gene are SGHDT and YYEEEE. This CDR3 comprises 15 residues. The CDR3 region is CASSRTHRGGVGYTF. CDR3 in DNA: TGTGCCAGCAGTCGGACACACCGAGGGGGTGTTGGCTACACCTTC.

The V and J genes are TRBV6-1 and TRBJ1-2; 7 nucleotides align to TRBD1. Per germline, CDR1 MNHNS and CDR2 SASEGT. The V and J ends lost 5 bases and 4 bases, in that order; junction bases with no gene match: 10. This CDR3 spans 15 amino acids. CDR3 DNA: TGTGCCAGCAGTAAGTCGACAGGGTTGGGCTATGGCTACACCTTC. Translation gives CASSKSTGLGYGYTF.

The chain combines TRBV6-5 with TRBJ1-5, with D unclear. Germline CDR1 and CDR2: MNHEY and SVGAGI. V was trimmed by 6 bases and J by 2 bases, leaving 14 bases between them. This CDR3 has 15 amino acids. The CDR3, as DNA: TGTGCCAGCAGACTCGACCTAGCAGGCAATCAGCCCCAGCATTTT. Translating it yields CASRLDLAGNQPQHF.

V gene TRBV6-5 combines with J gene TRBJ1-2; weak D call: TRBD1 (6 bases). V lost 5 bases to trimming and J lost 6 bases, with 19 bases between them. Germline CDR1 is MNHEY and CDR2 is SVGAGI. The CDR3 totals 15 residues. CDR3: CASSQGGFADHGYTF. CDR3 nucleotide sequence: TGTGCCAGCAGTCAAGGGGGATTTGCAGATCATGGCTACACCTTC.

V usage is TRBV7-3 and J usage is TRBJ2-5; possible D gene TRBD2, 5 bases. The CDR3 is 15 residues long. V was trimmed by 2 bases and J by 5 bases, leaving 15 bases between them. Per the germline V gene, CDR1 is SGHTA and CDR2 is FQGTGA. This chain's CDR3 is CASSLSSLESETQYF. The CDR3 DNA sequence: TGTGCCAGCAGCTTATCGTCACTAGAATCGGAGACCCAGTACTTC.

This clone was observed a single time. The V and J genes are TRBV29-1 and TRBJ2-7; 11 nucleotides match TRBD1. The V gene end was trimmed by 3 bases and the J gene end by 5 bases; junction bases not matched to a gene: 3. From germline, CDR1 is SQVTM and CDR2 ANQGSEA. CDR3 length: 13 residues. CDR3 sequence: CSVDGQGADEQYF. The CDR3 nucleotides are TGCAGCGTTGACGGACAGGGGGCCGACGAGCAGTACTTC.

V usage is TRBV7-2 and J usage is TRBJ2-5; 9 nucleotides align to TRBD2. Germline assignment: CDR1 SGHTA and CDR2 FQGNSA. V was pared by 3 bases and J by 7 bases, with 6 bases of the junction left unmatched. CDR3 length: 14 residues. This chain's CDR3 is CASSLVAGEGTQYF. CDR3 DNA: TGTGCCAGCAGCTTGGTAGCGGGGGAGGGGACCCAGTACTTC.

The CDR3 sequence: CASSQEKGAPNEQYF. In DNA, the CDR3 is TGCGCCAGCAGCCAAGAAAAAGGGGCGCCGAACGAGCAGTACTTC. This chain links TRBV4-1 with TRBJ2-7, with D maybe TRBD1 (5 bases). CDR3 size: 15 residues. V was shortened by 0 bases and J by 5 bases, with 14 bases between the two germline ends. Germline values: CDR1 MGHRA, CDR2 YSYEKL.

The chain combines TRBV5-1 with TRBJ1-1; D not certain. Trimming pared 2 bases from V and 2 bases from J, leaving 10 bases between. CDR1 and CDR2 from the germline V gene are SGHRS and YFSETQ. CDR3 length: 14 amino acids. The DNA for the CDR3 is TGCGCCAGCAGCTTAGAGGCTACCAACACTGAAGCTTTCTTT. Its protein is CASSLEATNTEAFF.

The chain links TRBV5-1 to TRBJ1-2; 8 bases are a match to TRBD1. Germline CDR1 and CDR2: SGHRS and YFSETQ. The CDR3 has 15 residues. V dropped 6 bases and J dropped 2; count of bases not matched to a gene: 9. The CDR3 DNA is TGCGCCAGCAAGCCCCAGGGGGCGCAGAACTATGGCTACACCTTC. Amino acids: CASKPQGAQNYGYTF.

The V gene is TRBV2, the J gene TRBJ2-5, with 15 bases matching TRBD2. In germline, CDR1 is SNHLY, CDR2 FYNNEI. Trimming removed 6 bases from V and 2 bases from J; junction bases left unmatched: 4. The CDR3 is made up of 16 amino acids. Written as DNA, the CDR3 is TGTGCCAGCAGCGGGACTAGCGGGGGGTTTCAAGAGACCCAGTACTTC. As protein: CASSGTSGGFQETQYF. Combining the CDR3 with reference TRBV2 and TRBJ2-5 gives the whole variable domain EPEVTQTPSHQVTQMGQEVILRCVPISNHLYFYWYRQILGQKVEFLVSFYNNEISEKSEIFDDQFSVERPDGSNFTLKIRSTKLEDSAMYFCASSGTSGGFQETQYFGPGTRLLVL.